A selection of T cell receptor beta chains follows, all from one sample in a study of shared clonotypes between healthy human individuals. Assay used: immunoSEQ multiplex PCR; TCRdb lists only in-frame clones, some missing. The sample lists fewer than 1.4 million clones, approximately 80% seen once, with 0.61% in the top ten. Sequencing used memory CD4+ T cells from PBMCs. These receptors all stem from a man between 18 and 35 years old in good health. Some clones in this sample may be carry-over from other donors' samples. The conserved cysteine and the conserved F or W are not part of the CDR3 here. The order of the fields is clone size, J gene, V gene, CDR3 protein. Rows may omit the clone size; those that give it use once, few, many or a size class.

clone size: .
J gene: TRBJ1-2
V gene: TRBV7-9
CDR3 protein: ASSLGQANYGYT

clone size: .
J gene: TRBJ1-2
V gene: TRBV7-8
CDR3 protein: ASSPWTGNNYGYT

clone size: once
J gene: TRBJ1-2
V gene: TRBV19
CDR3 protein: ASSEDRLGYGYT

clone size: few
J gene: TRBJ2-7
V gene: TRBV5-4
CDR3 protein: ASSLGLAGGASY

clone size: .
J gene: TRBJ2-1
V gene: TRBV7-2
CDR3 protein: ASSSAGRGPEF

clone size: .
J gene: TRBJ1-4
V gene: TRBV5-1
CDR3 protein: ASSLGGRATFNEKLF

clone size: .
J gene: TRBJ2-7
V gene: TRBV6-1
CDR3 protein: ASDKTGPLEEQY

clone size: .
J gene: TRBJ2-7
V gene: TRBV29-1
CDR3 protein: SAQGLAGEGWSYEQY

clone size: .
J gene: TRBJ2-7
V gene: TRBV2
CDR3 protein: ASTRDRRYEQY

clone size: .
J gene: TRBJ2-1
V gene: TRBV20-1
CDR3 protein: SASLVGEQF

clone size: .
J gene: TRBJ2-5
V gene: TRBV5-4
CDR3 protein: ASSEEGTGQETQY

clone size: few
J gene: TRBJ1-1
V gene: TRBV2
CDR3 protein: ASSPDINTEAF

clone size: .
J gene: TRBJ1-5
V gene: TRBV7-2
CDR3 protein: ASSAQTGAVNQPQH

clone size: many
J gene: TRBJ1-1
V gene: TRBV5-1
CDR3 protein: ASSLGGDTEAF

clone size: .
J gene: TRBJ1-2
V gene: TRBV5-6
CDR3 protein: ASSKLGTGGGYT

clone size: .
J gene: TRBJ1-5
V gene: TRBV28
CDR3 protein: ASSLSGQGYQPQH

clone size: .
J gene: TRBJ2-7
V gene: TRBV18
CDR3 protein: ASSGTSSYEQY

clone size: .
J gene: TRBJ2-3
V gene: TRBV5-1
CDR3 protein: ASSSEGIYTQY

clone size: .
J gene: TRBJ1-4
V gene: TRBV4-1
CDR3 protein: ASSGGTRDEKLF

clone size: .
J gene: TRBJ2-2
V gene: TRBV29-1
CDR3 protein: SGSLGTRAAGELF

clone size: .
J gene: TRBJ2-7
V gene: TRBV23-1
CDR3 protein: ASSLTGKNEQY

clone size: .
J gene: TRBJ2-1
V gene: TRBV7-9
CDR3 protein: ASSLMGSSYNEQF

clone size: few
J gene: TRBJ2-3
V gene: TRBV19
CDR3 protein: ASSLWDTDTQY

clone size: .
J gene: TRBJ2-7
V gene: TRBV6-1
CDR3 protein: ASRAQKRGDHEQY

clone size: few
J gene: TRBJ1-4
V gene: TRBV14
CDR3 protein: ASSQDWSTNEKLF

clone size: .
J gene: TRBJ1-2
V gene: TRBV5-1
CDR3 protein: ASSFPGQEYGYT

clone size: .
J gene: TRBJ2-1
V gene: TRBV29-1
CDR3 protein: SVVKEAGTRDEQF

clone size: .
J gene: TRBJ2-5
V gene: TRBV4-3
CDR3 protein: ASSQEVSGQETQY

clone size: .
J gene: TRBJ2-7
V gene: TRBV5-4
CDR3 protein: ASSLSPAAYEQY

clone size: .
J gene: TRBJ2-5
V gene: TRBV27
CDR3 protein: ASSLSSSGSRGTQY

clone size: once
J gene: TRBJ1-1
V gene: TRBV11-2
CDR3 protein: ASSPHGGGSTEAF

clone size: .
J gene: TRBJ1-1
V gene: TRBV11-2
CDR3 protein: ASSLTSKNTEAF

clone size: .
J gene: TRBJ2-1
V gene: TRBV10-3
CDR3 protein: AISEWLGQSYNEQF

clone size: .
J gene: TRBJ2-7
V gene: TRBV7-2
CDR3 protein: ASSFGTPPDEQY

clone size: .
J gene: TRBJ1-2
V gene: TRBV7-3
CDR3 protein: ASSLEPNYGYT

clone size: few
J gene: TRBJ2-3
V gene: TRBV28
CDR3 protein: ASSFGGGVDTQY

clone size: .
J gene: TRBJ2-7
V gene: TRBV19
CDR3 protein: ASSLGVASSGGSYEQY

clone size: once
J gene: TRBJ2-7
V gene: TRBV5-1
CDR3 protein: ASSLDLYEQY

clone size: .
J gene: TRBJ2-3
V gene: TRBV5-4
CDR3 protein: ASSRDSGTDTQY

clone size: .
J gene: TRBJ2-5
V gene: TRBV7-2
CDR3 protein: ASSLGGQETQY

clone size: .
J gene: TRBJ2-7
V gene: TRBV10-2
CDR3 protein: ASSESPSGTSYEQY

clone size: .
J gene: TRBJ1-2
V gene: TRBV27
CDR3 protein: ASSLMSRPDYGYT

clone size: .
J gene: TRBJ2-5
V gene: TRBV27
CDR3 protein: ASSSQRGPQETQY

clone size: .
J gene: TRBJ1-4
V gene: TRBV5-1
CDR3 protein: ASSGVGFDNEKLF

clone size: .
J gene: TRBJ2-2
V gene: TRBV5-6
CDR3 protein: ASSFLPTGRNTGELF

clone size: .
J gene: TRBJ1-3
V gene: TRBV2
CDR3 protein: ASGWDTASGNTIY

clone size: .
J gene: TRBJ1-1
V gene: TRBV15
CDR3 protein: ATSTQDGMNTEAF

clone size: .
J gene: TRBJ2-7
V gene: TRBV6-1
CDR3 protein: ASSEQFPYEQY